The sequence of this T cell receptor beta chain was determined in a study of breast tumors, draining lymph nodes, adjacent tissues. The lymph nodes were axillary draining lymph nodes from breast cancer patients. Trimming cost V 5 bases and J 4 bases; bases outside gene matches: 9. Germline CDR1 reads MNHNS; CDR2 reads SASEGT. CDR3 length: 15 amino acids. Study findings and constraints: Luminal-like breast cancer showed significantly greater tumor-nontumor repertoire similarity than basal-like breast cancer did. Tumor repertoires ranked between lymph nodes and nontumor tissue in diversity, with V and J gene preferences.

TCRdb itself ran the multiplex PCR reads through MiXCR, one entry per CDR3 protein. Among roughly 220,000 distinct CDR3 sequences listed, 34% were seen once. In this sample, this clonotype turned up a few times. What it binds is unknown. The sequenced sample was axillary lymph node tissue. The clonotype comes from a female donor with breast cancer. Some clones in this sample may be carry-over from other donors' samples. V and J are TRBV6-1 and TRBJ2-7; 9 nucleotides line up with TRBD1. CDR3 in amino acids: CASSHRQGEGYEQYF. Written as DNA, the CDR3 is TGTGCCAGCAGTCACCGACAGGGGGAAGGTTACGAGCAGTACTTC.